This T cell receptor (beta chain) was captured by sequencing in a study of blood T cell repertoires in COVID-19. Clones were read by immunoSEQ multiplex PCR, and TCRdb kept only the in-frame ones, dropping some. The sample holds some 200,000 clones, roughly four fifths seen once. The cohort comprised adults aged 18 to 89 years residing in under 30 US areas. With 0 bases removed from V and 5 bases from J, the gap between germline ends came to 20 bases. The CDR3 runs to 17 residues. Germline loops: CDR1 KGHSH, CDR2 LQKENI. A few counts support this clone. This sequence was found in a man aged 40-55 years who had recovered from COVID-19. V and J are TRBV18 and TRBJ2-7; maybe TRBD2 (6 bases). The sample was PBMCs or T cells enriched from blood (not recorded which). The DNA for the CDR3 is TGTGCCAGCTCACCACCTGCGGGAACGCGAGGGGCTAACGAGCAGTACTTC. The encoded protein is CASSPPAGTRGANEQYF.